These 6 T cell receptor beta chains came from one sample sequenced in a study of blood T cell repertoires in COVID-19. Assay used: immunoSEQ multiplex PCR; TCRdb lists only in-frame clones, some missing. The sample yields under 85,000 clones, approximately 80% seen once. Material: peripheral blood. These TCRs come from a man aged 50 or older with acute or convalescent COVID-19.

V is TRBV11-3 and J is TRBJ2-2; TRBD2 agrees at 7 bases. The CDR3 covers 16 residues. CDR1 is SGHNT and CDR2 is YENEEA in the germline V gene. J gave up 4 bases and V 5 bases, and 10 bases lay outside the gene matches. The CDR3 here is CASSPVTSMGTGELFF. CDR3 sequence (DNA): TGTGCCAGCAGCCCCGTGACTAGCATGGGCACCGGGGAGCTGTTTTTT.

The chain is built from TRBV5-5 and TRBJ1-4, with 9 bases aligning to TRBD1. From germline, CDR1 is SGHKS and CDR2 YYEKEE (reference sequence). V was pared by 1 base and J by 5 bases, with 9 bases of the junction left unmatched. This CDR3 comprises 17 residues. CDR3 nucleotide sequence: TGTGCCAGCAGCTTGCGTTACCCGGGACAGGGAAATGAAAAACTGTTTTTT. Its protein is CASSLRYPGQGNEKLFF.

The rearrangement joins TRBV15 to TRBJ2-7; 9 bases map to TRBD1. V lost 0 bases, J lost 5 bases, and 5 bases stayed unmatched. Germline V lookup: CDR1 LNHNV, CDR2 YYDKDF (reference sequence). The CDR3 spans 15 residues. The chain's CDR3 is CATSRDLGQGHEQYF. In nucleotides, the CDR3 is TGTGCCACCAGCAGAGATCTGGGACAGGGTCACGAGCAGTACTTC. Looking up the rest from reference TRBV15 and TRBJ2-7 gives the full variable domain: DAMVIQNPRYQVTQFGKPVTLSCSQTLNHNVMYWYQQKSSQAPKLLFHYYDKDFNNEADTPDNFQSRRPNTSFCFLDIRSPGLGDTAMYLCATSRDLGQGHEQYFGPGTRLTVT.

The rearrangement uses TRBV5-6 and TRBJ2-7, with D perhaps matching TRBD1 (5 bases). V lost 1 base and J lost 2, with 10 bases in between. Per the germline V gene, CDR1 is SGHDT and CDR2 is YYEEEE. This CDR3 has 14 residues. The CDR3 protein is CASSLNGQTYEQYF. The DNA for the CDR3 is TGTGCCAGCAGCTTGAACGGACAAACCTACGAGCAGTACTTC.

CDR3 sequence: CASSQVQISTDTQYF. For the CDR3, the DNA is TGTGCCAGCAGCCAAGTTCAGATTAGCACAGATACGCAGTATTTT. The chain couples TRBV3-1 (or the pseudogene TRBV3-2) to TRBJ2-3; the D is unclear. Trimming took 1 base from V and 0 from J, leaving 8 bases between them. The CDR3 length is 15 residues. Germline values: CDR1 LGHDT, CDR2 YNNKEL (reference sequence).

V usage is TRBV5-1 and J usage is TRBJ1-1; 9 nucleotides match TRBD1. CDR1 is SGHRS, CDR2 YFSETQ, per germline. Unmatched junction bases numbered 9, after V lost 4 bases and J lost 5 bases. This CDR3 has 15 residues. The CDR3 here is CASSPRLGQGTEAFF. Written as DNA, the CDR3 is TGCGCCAGCAGCCCGCGTCTAGGACAGGGGACTGAAGCTTTCTTT. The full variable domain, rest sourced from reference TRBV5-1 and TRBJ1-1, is KAGVTQTPRYLIKTRGQQVTLSCSPISGHRSVSWYQQTPGQGLQFLFEYFSETQRNKGNFPGRFSGRQFSNSRSEMNVSTLELGDSALYLCASSPRLGQGTEAFFGQGTRLTVV.